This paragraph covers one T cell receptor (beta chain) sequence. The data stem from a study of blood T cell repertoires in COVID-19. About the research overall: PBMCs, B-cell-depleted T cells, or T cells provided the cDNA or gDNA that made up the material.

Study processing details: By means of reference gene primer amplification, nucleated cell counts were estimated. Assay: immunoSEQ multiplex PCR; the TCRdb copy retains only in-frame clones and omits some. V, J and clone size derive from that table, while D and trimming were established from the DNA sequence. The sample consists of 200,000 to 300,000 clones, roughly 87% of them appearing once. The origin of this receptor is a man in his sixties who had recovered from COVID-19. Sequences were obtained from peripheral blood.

The CDR3: CASSTRMTAPQTKGQPQHF. As DNA, the CDR3 is TGTGCCAGTAGTACACGCATGACAGCTCCTCAAACTAAGGGGCAGCCCCAGCATTTT. The chain couples TRBV19 to TRBJ1-5, with a possible D match to TRBD1 (5 bases). The CDR3 runs to 19 residues. V was trimmed by 4 bases and J by 7 bases, leaving 29 bases between them. Per germline, CDR1 LNHDA and CDR2 SQIVND (reference sequence).